Reported below is one TCR beta chain. No cognate antigen has been identified for it. No base qualities exist here, and no much larger clone lies one base off it. The sample belongs to a study of T cell responses to AZD1222 COVID-19 vaccine (dated by TCRdb to 2020 to 2023). For context, the study as a whole: A total of more than 230 trial participants underwent TCR sequencing, of whom 207 had received two doses of AZD1222 and around 25 had received two doses of the MenACWY control vaccine. Trial participants were enrolled by age into subgroups of 18-55, 56-69 and 70-plus years, and around 150, 28 and 57 TCR-sequenced participants, respectively, were included in these subgroups. Overall results and qualifications from the work: Participants were mostly white British, with more females than males. The authors suggested clonal diversity may have been underestimated. The vaccine-associated CD4 TCRs covered the entire spike protein, and the dominant responses fell in regions 160-218 and 743-854. After two AZD1222 doses, both the breadth and the depth of spike-specific TCRs were significantly higher than at day 0 and than in MenACWY recipients. Only a handful of AZD1222 recipients were SARS-CoV-2 seropositive at baseline, limiting conclusions about previously exposed vaccinees. Because no day 14 peak-response samples were available, the repertoires could be characterized only after the peak T cell response. Reportedly, close to half of the unique spike-specific TCRs recognized epitopes lying outside the regions that are mutated in the B.1.351 and B.1.1.7 variants. The 56-69-year group was small, and its depth increase did not reach significance, likely because of low power.

The germline V gene provides CDR1 SGHRS and CDR2 YFSETQ. The CDR3, from cysteine to phenylalanine, totals 15 residues. The only DNA kept is the CDR3, 45 bases in frame from the first base. V is cut by 3 bases and J by 1 base, and the space between the germline ends is 13 bases. The CDR3 regions of human TCRbeta chains were analyzed by immunosequencing. As for the authors' bioinformatics: TCRs in the repertoires were compared against a reference library of SARS-CoV-2-specific TCRs that had been generated with the MIRA antigen-specificity platform. Breadth meant the fraction of unique TCRs that were SARS-CoV-2-associated, whereas depth meant the fraction of total T cells that were SARS-CoV-2-associated. Using the MIRA data, each spike-specific TCR was assigned both to the spike region to which the TCR was reactive and to a CD4 or CD8 class. Log10-transformed breadth and depth values were compared by one-way ANOVA with Sidak's multiple comparisons tests. TCRdb provides this immuneACCESS table in a form limited to in-frame rearrangements. Some clones are lacking; in checked studies, under half of them reflect an unresolved V gene, and why the rest are absent is not known. From that table come the V and J calls and clone size; the DNA was used to work out D and trimming. The sample profile shows some 170,000 clones; about 91% of them were found once. Around 0.98% of the sample lies in the top ten.

The time point label, read with the paper, signifies: about 28 days (+/-7) after the second vaccine dose. AZD1222 recipients with second doses at about 4 weeks or about 12 weeks were pooled, because spike-specific TCR depth and breadth did not differ between schedules. Vaccinee samples were obtained from the UK trials COV001 and COV002, which included a single-blind randomized controlled phase 2/3 trial of AZD1222 (ChAdOx1 nCoV-19) in healthy adults. Trial participant PBMC samples were collected at day 0 and day 28 after the second dose for TCRbeta chain sequencing. The V and J genes are TRBV5-1 and TRBJ1-1; the D gene remains uncertain. The TCR sequence derives from an adult who received the AZD1222 COVID-19 vaccine. The sample in question was peripheral blood, obtained 28 days after the second AZD1222 dose. The nucleotide sequence reads TGCGCCAGCAGCTCTGAGGGAATGGCGAACACTGAAGCTTTCTTT. Its amino acids are CASSSEGMANTEAFF.